This entry concerns a single TCR beta chain. No antigen is known for it. The data stem from a study of T cell responses to AZD1222 COVID-19 vaccine. Study-level points and caveats: Only a handful of AZD1222 recipients, more than five in all, had baseline seropositivity. Reportedly, close to half of spike-specific TCRs are directed against unmutated variant regions.

The V gene's germline CDR1 is LGHDT and CDR2 YNNKEL (reference sequence). Trimming pared 0 bases from V and 7 bases from J, leaving 13 bases between. The CDR3 totals 15 residues. Produced via immunoSEQ multiplex PCR; TCRdb's table is partial and in-frame only. The sample lists approximately 100,000 clones, roughly 92% seen once, with 4.5% to 5% in the top ten. The material sequenced was peripheral blood, taken on day 0 of AZD1222 vaccination. The receptor's source is an adult in good health. V usage is TRBV3-1 (or the pseudogene TRBV3-2) and J usage is TRBJ2-1, with D possibly being TRBD2 (6 bases). DNA for the CDR3: TGTGCCAGCAGCCAAGATGGGGAGGCGGAGAATGAGCAGTTCTTC. This sequence encodes CASSQDGEAENEQFF.